This T cell receptor beta chain originates from a study of regulatory T cells in long-lasting Graves disease. On the study more broadly: Antithyroid drugs had been taken under 3 months by newly diagnosed Graves' patients.

Looked up from germline, CDR1 is SGDLS and CDR2 is YYNGEE. The germline V and J ends were trimmed by 4 bases and 6 bases, with 24 bases remaining between them. This CDR3 is built from 17 residues. Construction of the TCR beta libraries employed iRepertoire HTBI primers in conjunction with Arm-PCR of CDR3 regions. One entry per CDR3 protein, called by TCRdb with MiXCR from the multiplex PCR reads. Of roughly 500,000 distinct CDR3 sequences listed, 12% were seen once; the top ten hold over 7%. Documented time point: newly diagnosed GD, antithyroid drugs for less than 3 months. RNA extracted from PBMCs served as the sequencing template. In addition, the sample was reused for a study of T cells in Graves' hyperthyroidism and ophthalmopathy.

This TCR derives from a woman aged 25 to 39 with Graves disease. The J gene is TRBJ2-3, the V gene TRBV9; the D gene is possibly TRBD2 (6 bases). The sample consisted of peripheral blood mononuclear cells (PBMCs), taken at new diagnosis, from a patient treated with antithyroid drugs. The CDR3 DNA sequence: TGTGCCAGCAGCCCCCTTCCCTATTGGCGGGAAGGCGATACGCAGTATTTT. This translates into CASSPLPYWREGDTQYF.